Listed here are 10 T cell receptor beta chains from one sample, sequenced in a study of blood T cells in healthy people across ages. The use of a sample-barcoded 5' primer and a J-beta primer mix characterized a second PCR of roughly 7 to 11 cycles. TCRdb analysed the 5' RACE reads with MiXCR anew, one entry per CDR3 protein. The sample lists some 1.5 million distinct CDR3 sequences, about 30% occurring once. The sequenced sample was blood. Source of these receptors: a woman aged 30 to 39 in good health.

Of note for this clonotype: Possible read error: a much larger clone is one base away. The chain joins TRBV4-1 to TRBJ1-4; 10 bases are shared with TRBD1. The germline gives CDR1 MGHRA, CDR2 YSYEKL. With V trimmed by 6 bases and J by 6 bases, 1 base remained unmatched. This CDR3 has 13 residues. The DNA for the CDR3 is TGCGCCAGCAGGGGACAGGGGTATGAAAAACTGTTTTTT. Translated: CASRGQGYEKLFF.

This clonotype came up a few times. One base away lies a much larger clone, so this may be a sequencing read error. The chain employs TRBV29-1 and TRBJ2-7; the match to TRBD1 covers 8 bases. The CDR3 spans 13 residues. Germline-derived CDR1 and CDR2 are SQVTM and ANQGSEA. Trimming cost V 7 bases and J 2 bases; bases outside gene matches: 7. The DNA for the CDR3 is TGCAGCGGAGGACAGGGAGAGCCCTACGAGCAGTACTTC. It is translated as CSGGQGEPYEQYF.

This clonotype has at least ten counts. Here the CDR3 DNA reads TGTGCCAGCAGCTTAGAACAGGGCTTCGGAGAGACCCAGTACTTC. Its translation is CASSLEQGFGETQYF. The V gene is TRBV7-2, the J gene TRBJ2-5; a possible D gene is TRBD1 (6 bases). CDR3 length equals 15 residues. Germline V gene data show CDR1 as SGHTA and CDR2 as FQGNSA. The ends were cut back, 1 base at V and 4 bases at J, with 13 bases in the middle.

V usage is TRBV3-1 and J usage is TRBJ2-7; D is possibly TRBD2 (6 bases). This CDR3 spans 15 amino acids. Trimming removed 0 bases from V and 3 bases from J, with 12 bases in between. Germline lookup yields CDR1 LGHDT and CDR2 YNNKEL (reference sequence). DNA of the CDR3: TGTGCCAGCAGCCAAGAAGGAGGGTATTTCTACGAGCAGTACTTC. It translates to CASSQEGGYFYEQYF.

The V call is TRBV7-2, the J call TRBJ2-2; possibly TRBD1 for D (6 bases). This CDR3 is built from 17 residues. The V gene's germline CDR1 is SGHTA and CDR2 FQGNSA. Trimming took off 4 bases at V and 5 bases at J, with 20 bases between the two ends. CDR3: CASSSPSQGLRTGELFF. Here the CDR3 DNA reads TGTGCCAGCAGCTCTCCTAGCCAGGGGCTACGAACCGGGGAGCTGTTTTTT.

This clonotype has a count of ten or more. The chain recombines TRBV12-3 or TRBV12-4 with TRBJ2-7, with a possible D match to TRBD2 (6 bases). The CDR3 contains 13 residues. Trimming left V 1 base short and J 4 bases short, with 8 bases between. CDR3 DNA sequence: TGTGCCAGCAGTTTAGGTGGGGGGTACGAGCAGTACTTC. As protein: CASSLGGGYEQYF.

Concerning this clonotype: Just one base apart from a much larger clone, this may be a read error. J is TRBJ2-7 and V is TRBV4-1; D uncertain. The germline V and J ends were trimmed by 5 bases and 2 bases, with 19 bases remaining between them. The V gene's germline CDR1 is MGHRA and CDR2 YSYEKL. The CDR3 is made up of 16 amino acids. CDR3 coding DNA: TGCGCCAGCAGCGCTCGCCCTACACTTACCACCTACGAGCAGTACTTC. It codes for CASSARPTLTTYEQYF.

This clonotype was recorded a few times. A single base separates this from a much larger clone, so it may be a read error. CDR3 DNA sequence: TGCAGTGCGTTGAGCGGGGGGGTTTACAATGAGCAGTACTTC. Translation gives CSALSGGVYNEQYF. This sequence joins TRBV20-1 and TRBJ2-1; TRBD2 matches 10 bases. The end of the DNA fits TRBJ2-7 better, so the J call may be wrong. Germline V gene data show CDR1 as DFQATT and CDR2 as SNEGSKA (reference sequence). CDR3 size: 14 residues.

The chain joins TRBV13 to TRBJ2-3, with 9 nucleotides matching TRBD2. V was pared by 3 bases and J by 4 bases, with 8 bases of the junction left unmatched. Germline CDR1 reads PRHDT; CDR2 reads FYEKMQ (reference sequence). The CDR3 length is 16 residues. The CDR3 nucleotides read TGTGCCAGCAGCTTTCTGAGCGGGGGGACATCAGATACGCAGTATTTT. It is translated as CASSFLSGGTSDTQYF. Full variable domain (missing parts from reference TRBV13 and TRBJ2-3): AAGVIQSPRHLIKEKRETATLKCYPIPRHDTVYWYQQGPGQDPQFLISFYEKMQSDKGSIPDRFSAQQFSDYHSELNMSSLELGDSALYFCASSFLSGGTSDTQYFGPGTRLTVL.

In its sample, this clonotype was seen a few times. The chain recombines TRBV20-1 with TRBJ2-5, with D possibly TRBD1 on 6 matching bases. CDR1 is DFQATT and CDR2 is SNEGSKA in the germline V gene (reference sequence). The V gene lost 5 bases and the J gene lost 2 bases, with 15 bases spanning the gap. There are 14 residues in the CDR3. This chain's CDR3 is CSALGGPPQETQYF. CDR3 nucleotides: TGCAGTGCTTTAGGGGGACCACCTCAAGAGACCCAGTACTTC.